The next 2 T cell receptor beta chains were all read from a single sample in a study of naive and memory T cell subsets. Whole blood, 2 to 2.5 ml, came from adult healthy volunteers. For blood and skin samples, reverse transcription used TCR alpha and beta constant primers. TCRdb processed the 5' RACE reads anew with MiXCR; each CDR3 protein has one entry. The sample gives some 22,000 distinct CDR3 sequences, 3.5% to 5% of which show up once; 7.8% is in the top ten. The receptor set was obtained from a male donor in good health.

This clonotype appeared many times. The genes are TRBV12-5 and TRBJ1-3, with 7 nucleotides matching TRBD1. The CDR3 has 19 amino acids. With 11 bases clipped from V and 1 base from J, the junction kept 23 bases outside the gene matches. The germline gives CDR1 LGHNT, CDR2 FRNRAP. The CDR3 DNA is TGTGCTCGAAATAGAGCCCCTGGCGTGACAGGGCGATCTGGAAACACCATATATTTT. It yields the protein CARNRAPGVTGRSGNTIYF.

This clonotype was seen ten or more times. The chain carries TRBV20-1 and TRBJ2-7; D is possibly TRBD2 (6 bases). V shed 0 bases and J shed 6 bases, with 15 bases lying between them. The CDR3 totals 14 residues. The germline V gene encodes CDR1 DFQATT and CDR2 SNEGSKA (reference sequence). The CDR3 region is CSAREIGSGGEQYF. As DNA, the CDR3 is TGCAGTGCTAGAGAGATCGGTAGCGGAGGCGAGCAGTACTTC.